The next 6 T cell receptor beta chains were all read from a single sample in a study of cytomegalovirus exposure and HLA in healthy donors. A multiplex PCR was run with 60 Vbeta primers and 13 Jbeta primers. The protocol was immunoSEQ multiplex PCR, while the TCRdb copy is restricted to in-frame clones and leaves out a portion. The repertoire includes some 170,000 clones, about two thirds of them detected once, and about 2.5% sits in the top ten. The specimen sequenced was PBMCs. All receptors come from a human donor in good health.

The chain has TRBV18 and TRBJ2-7; unclear D gene. Trimming left V 4 bases short and J 5 bases short, with 12 bases between. CDR3 size: 13 residues. CDR1 and CDR2 (germline): KGHSH, LQKENI. CDR3 loop: CASSLAFINEQYF. In DNA form, the CDR3 reads TGTGCCAGCTCACTGGCCTTCATAAACGAGCAGTACTTC.

This chain uses TRBV5-5 with TRBJ2-7, with a weak D call TRBD1 (5 bases). CDR1 and CDR2 (germline): SGHKS, YYEKEE (reference sequence). The ends were cut back, 4 bases at V and 5 bases at J, with 10 bases in the middle. CDR3 length: 12 residues. CDR3 DNA sequence: TGTGCCAGCAGCCCACAGGTCAACGAGCAGTACTTC. Translated: CASSPQVNEQYF.

The chain combines TRBV28 with TRBJ1-5, with D possibly being TRBD1 (5 bases). Trimming pared 6 bases from V and 5 bases from J, leaving 11 bases between. Germline-derived CDR1 and CDR2 are MDHEN and SYDVKM. This CDR3 contains 13 residues. The CDR3 DNA sequence: TGTGCCAGCAGGCGACAGCCAGATCAGCCCCAGCATTTT. Protein sequence: CASRRQPDQPQHF.

The CDR3 region is CASSSSGTDYYGYTF. Here the CDR3 DNA reads TGTGCCAGCAGTTCCTCCGGGACAGACTACTATGGCTACACCTTC. The rearrangement joins TRBV7-3 to TRBJ1-2; 7 bases line up with TRBD1. Trimming at V came to 6 bases and at J to 3 bases, leaving 10 bases not matched to a gene. Germline lookup yields CDR1 SGHTA and CDR2 FQGTGA. There are 15 residues in the CDR3.

This clone showed up just a few times. J is TRBJ1-2 and V is TRBV19; tentative D call: TRBD1 (6 bases). Germline V gene sequence: CDR1 LNHDA, CDR2 SQIVND (reference sequence). The CDR3 length is 13 residues. V was pared by 5 bases and J by 5 bases, with 12 bases between. Written as DNA, the CDR3 is TGTGCCAGTAGTCCCCAGGGGTTTTATGGCTACACCTTC. Amino acid sequence: CASSPQGFYGYTF. Looking up the rest from reference TRBV19 and TRBJ1-2 gives the full variable domain: DGGITQSPKYLFRKEGQNVTLSCEQNLNHDAMYWYRQDPGQGLRLIYYSQIVNDFQKGDIAEGYSVSREKKESFPLTVTSAQKNPTAFYLCASSPQGFYGYTFGSGTRLTVV.

The chain uses TRBV5-6 and TRBJ1-1; 7 positions agree with TRBD1. Trimming removed 2 bases from V and 0 bases from J; junction bases left unmatched: 4. The CDR3 sequence is 15 residues long. Germline CDR1 is SGHDT and CDR2 is YYEEEE. For the CDR3, the DNA is TGTGCCAGCAGCTTCCAGACAGGGTTGAACACTGAAGCTTTCTTT. Protein sequence: CASSFQTGLNTEAFF.